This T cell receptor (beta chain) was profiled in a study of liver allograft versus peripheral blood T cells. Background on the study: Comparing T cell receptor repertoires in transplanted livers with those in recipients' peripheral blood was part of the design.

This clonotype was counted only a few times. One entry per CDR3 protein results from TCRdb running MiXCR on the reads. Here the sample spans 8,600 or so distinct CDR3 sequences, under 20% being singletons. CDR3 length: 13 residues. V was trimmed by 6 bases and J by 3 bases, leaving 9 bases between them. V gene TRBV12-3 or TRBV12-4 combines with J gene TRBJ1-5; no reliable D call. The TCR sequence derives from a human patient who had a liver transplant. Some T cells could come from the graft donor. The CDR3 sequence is CASSTLINQPQHF. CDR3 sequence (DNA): TGTGCCAGCAGCACATTAATCAATCAGCCCCAGCATTTT.